The text below deals with one TCR beta chain. Its antigen is unknown. This record comes from a study of CD8+ T cells in alopecia areata. Study-level points and caveats: Within the top 100, expanded CD8+ clones significantly decreased with tofacitinib, as did scalp clonality. In scalp and blood, many expanded lesional clones persisted during tofacitinib.

Sequencing templates came from extracted RNA that was reverse transcribed into cDNA. Profiling relied on immunoSEQ multiplex PCR, and the TCRdb table lists in-frame clones only, not all of them. The data show about 160,000 clones, around 71% seen once. This CDR3 has 13 amino acids. The germline V gene has CDR1 SGHTA and CDR2 FQGNSA. V was clipped by 1 base and J by 4 bases, with 7 bases between them. Treatment reported: oral pan-JAK inhibitor, 5-10 mg twice daily. Peripheral blood and lesional scalp punch biopsies came from alopecia areata patients. The sequence came from a human donor with alopecia areata. The V and J genes are TRBV7-2 and TRBJ1-1; no clear D gene. The material was CD4+ T cells sorted from blood, obtained at week 4, from a patient treated with tofacitinib. The CDR3: CASSLDGFTEAFF. The CDR3 DNA reads TGTGCCAGCAGCTTAGACGGCTTCACTGAAGCTTTCTTT.